The clone carrying this TCR beta chain was detected many times. Its antigen remains unidentified. The sample belongs to a study of CD8+CD57+ T cells in acquired aplastic anemia. Overall study findings and caveats: Sharing between patients and controls was observed for twenty-nine CD8+ CDR3 sequences.

Investigators profiled TCR beta VDJ and CDR3 from genomic DNA template. One entry per CDR3 protein results from TCRdb running MiXCR on the reads. The table has 160,000 or so distinct CDR3 sequences, around half seen once. Germline lookup yields CDR1 MNHNS and CDR2 SASEGT. Trimming removed 9 bases from V and 0 bases from J, with 11 bases in between. The CDR3 loop spans 14 amino acids. The sequenced patients had an expansion of CD8+CD57+ cells seen by flow cytometry. The patients, all of them, had severe acquired aplastic anemia. When blood sampling took place, the patients had received no therapy. Sequencing was carried out using sorted CD4+, CD8+, or CD8+CD57+ T cells (not recorded which) from PBMCs. This receptor was taken from a human donor with aplastic anemia. The chain joins TRBV6-1 to TRBJ1-4; D gene unclear. Here the CDR3 reads CASWLDATNEKLFF. CDR3 DNA: TGTGCCAGTTGGCTCGATGCAACTAATGAAAAACTGTTTTTT.